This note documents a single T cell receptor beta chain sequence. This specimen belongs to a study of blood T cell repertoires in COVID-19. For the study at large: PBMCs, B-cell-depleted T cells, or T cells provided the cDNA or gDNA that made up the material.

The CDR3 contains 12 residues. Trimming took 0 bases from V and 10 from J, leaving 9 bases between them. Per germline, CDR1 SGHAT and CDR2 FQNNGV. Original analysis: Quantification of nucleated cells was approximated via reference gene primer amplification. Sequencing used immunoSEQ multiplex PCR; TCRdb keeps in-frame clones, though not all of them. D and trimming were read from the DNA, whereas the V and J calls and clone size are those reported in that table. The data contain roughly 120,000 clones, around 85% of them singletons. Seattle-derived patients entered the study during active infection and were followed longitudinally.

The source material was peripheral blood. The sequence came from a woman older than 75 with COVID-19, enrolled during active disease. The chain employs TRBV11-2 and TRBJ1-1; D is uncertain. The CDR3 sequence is CASSLDQAGAFF. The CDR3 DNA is TGTGCCAGCAGCTTAGATCAGGCAGGAGCTTTCTTT. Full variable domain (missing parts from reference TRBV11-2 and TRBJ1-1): EAGVAQSPRYKIIEKRQSVAFWCNPISGHATLYWYQQILGQGPKLLIQFQNNGVVDDSQLPKDRFSAERLKGVDSTLKIQPAKLEDSAVYLCASSLDQAGAFFGQGTRLTVV.